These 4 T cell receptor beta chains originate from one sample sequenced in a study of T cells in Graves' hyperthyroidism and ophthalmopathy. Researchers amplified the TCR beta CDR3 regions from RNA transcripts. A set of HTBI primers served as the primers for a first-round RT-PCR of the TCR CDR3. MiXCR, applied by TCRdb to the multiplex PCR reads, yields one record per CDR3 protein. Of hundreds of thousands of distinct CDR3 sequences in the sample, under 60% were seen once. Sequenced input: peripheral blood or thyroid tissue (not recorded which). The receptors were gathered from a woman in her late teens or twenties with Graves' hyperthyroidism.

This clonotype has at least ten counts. The CDR3 loop reads CASSGGPRNSPLHF. The CDR3 nucleotides are TGCGCCAGCAGTGGGGGACCCCGGAATTCACCCCTCCACTTT. The gene calls are TRBV10-1 and TRBJ1-6; D possibly corresponds to TRBD1 (5 bases). V lost 4 bases and J lost 7, with 11 bases in between. The germline V gene has CDR1 WNHNN and CDR2 SYGVQD (reference sequence). This CDR3 comprises 14 residues.

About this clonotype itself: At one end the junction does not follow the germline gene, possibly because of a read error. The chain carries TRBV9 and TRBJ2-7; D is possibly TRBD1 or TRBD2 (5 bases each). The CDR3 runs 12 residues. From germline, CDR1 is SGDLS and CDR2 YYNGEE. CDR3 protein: CASVGRSYEQYF. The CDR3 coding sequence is TGTGCCAGCGTGGGACGGTCCTATGAGCAGTACTTC.

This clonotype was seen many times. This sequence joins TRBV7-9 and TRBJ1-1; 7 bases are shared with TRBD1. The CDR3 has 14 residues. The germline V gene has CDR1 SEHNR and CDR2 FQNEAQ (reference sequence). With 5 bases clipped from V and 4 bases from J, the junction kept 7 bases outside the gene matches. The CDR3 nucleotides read TGTGCCAGCAGCCATCTGGCAGGGGGCACTGAAGCTTTCTTT. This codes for CASSHLAGGTEAFF.

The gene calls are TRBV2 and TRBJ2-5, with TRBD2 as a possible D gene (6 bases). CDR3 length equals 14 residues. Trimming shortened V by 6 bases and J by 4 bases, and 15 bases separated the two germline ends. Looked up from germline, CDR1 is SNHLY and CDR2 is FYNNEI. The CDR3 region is CASSPDSGVETQYF. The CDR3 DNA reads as TGTGCCAGCAGCCCCGACTCGGGAGTAGAGACCCAGTACTTC.